This T cell receptor (beta chain) was profiled in a study of cytomegalovirus exposure and HLA in healthy donors. Whole-study results and caveats: For most TCR sequences rarity was the rule, although some public TCRs occurred in many donors. Among the CMV-associated chains, three were confirmed in vitro as specific for CMV antigens.

A remark on this clone: Its specificity is not known.

The junction had 14 bases not matched to a gene; V was cut back by 4 bases and J by 2 bases. The CDR3 sequence is 19 residues long. Germline CDR1 reads LGHNT; CDR2 reads FRNRAP. The method was immunoSEQ multiplex PCR; TCRdb's version includes in-frame clones alone and lacks a portion of them. The sample records approximately 150,000 clones, 91% being singletons. This TCR was recovered from a woman aged 18-35 years in good health and CMV-seropositive. Input material: PBMCs. The chain carries TRBV12-5 and TRBJ2-3; 11 positions agree with TRBD2. CDR3 DNA sequence: TGTGCTAGTGGTTCGAACTCGCCCAGACTAGCGGGGCCCACAGATACGCAGTATTTT. Translating gives CASGSNSPRLAGPTDTQYF.